The clone carrying this T cell receptor (beta chain) was seen more than once but under ten times. TCRdb fed the 5' RACE reads into MiXCR, producing one record per CDR3 protein. The sample has roughly 67,000 distinct CDR3 sequences, about a tenth seen once. The CDR3 consists of 15 residues. The ends were cut back, 4 bases at V and 0 bases at J, with 12 bases in the middle. In germline, CDR1 is SGHNT, CDR2 YYREEE (reference sequence). The data belong to a study of early T cells in non-severe SARS-CoV-2 infection. The sequenced sample was whole blood. The TCR sequence derives from an adult who was a healthcare worker with PCR-confirmed SARS-CoV-2 infection or an uninfected control (not recorded which). The chain is built from TRBV5-4 and TRBJ2-3; tentatively, D is TRBD2 (5 bases). DNA for the CDR3: TGTGCCAGCAGCCGGCGGCGCGGGAGCACAGATACGCAGTATTTT. Residues: CASSRRRGSTDTQYF. The full variable domain, with the rest looked up from reference TRBV5-4 and TRBJ2-3, is ETGVTQSPTHLIKTRGQQVTLRCSSQSGHNTVSWYQQALGQGPQFIFQYYREEENGRGNFPPRFSGLQFPNYSSELNVNALELDDSALYLCASSRRRGSTDTQYFGPGTRLTVL.